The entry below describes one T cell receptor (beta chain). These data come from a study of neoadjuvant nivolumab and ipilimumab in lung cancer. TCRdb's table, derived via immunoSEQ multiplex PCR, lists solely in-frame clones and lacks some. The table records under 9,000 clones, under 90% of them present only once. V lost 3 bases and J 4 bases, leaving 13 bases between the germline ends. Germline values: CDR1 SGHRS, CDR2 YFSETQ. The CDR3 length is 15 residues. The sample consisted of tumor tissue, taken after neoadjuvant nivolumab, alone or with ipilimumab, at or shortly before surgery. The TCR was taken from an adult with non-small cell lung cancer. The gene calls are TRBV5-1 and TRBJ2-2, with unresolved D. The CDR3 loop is CASSSEGPVTGELFF. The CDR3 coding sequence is TGCGCCAGCAGCTCGGAAGGGCCGGTCACCGGGGAGCTGTTTTTT.